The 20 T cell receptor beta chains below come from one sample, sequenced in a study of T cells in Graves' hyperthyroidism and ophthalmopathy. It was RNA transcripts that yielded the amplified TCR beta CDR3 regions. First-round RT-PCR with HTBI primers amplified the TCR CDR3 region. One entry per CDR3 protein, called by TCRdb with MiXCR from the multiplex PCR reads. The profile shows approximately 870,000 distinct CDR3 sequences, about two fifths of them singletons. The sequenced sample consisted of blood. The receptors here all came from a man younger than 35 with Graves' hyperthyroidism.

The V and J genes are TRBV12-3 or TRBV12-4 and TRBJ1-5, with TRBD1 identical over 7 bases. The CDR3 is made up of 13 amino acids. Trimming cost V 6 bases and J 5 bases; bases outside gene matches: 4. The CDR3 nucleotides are TGTGCCAGCAGAGTAGGGACAGATCAGCCCCAGCATTTT. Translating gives CASRVGTDQPQHF.

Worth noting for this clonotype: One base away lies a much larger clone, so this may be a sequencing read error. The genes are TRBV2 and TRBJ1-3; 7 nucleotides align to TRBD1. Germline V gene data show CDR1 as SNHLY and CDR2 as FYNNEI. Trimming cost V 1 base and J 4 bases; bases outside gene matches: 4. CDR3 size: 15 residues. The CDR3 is CASSEEGQNGNTIYF. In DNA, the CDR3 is TGTGCCAGCAGTGAAGAGGGACAGAACGGAAACACCATATATTTT.

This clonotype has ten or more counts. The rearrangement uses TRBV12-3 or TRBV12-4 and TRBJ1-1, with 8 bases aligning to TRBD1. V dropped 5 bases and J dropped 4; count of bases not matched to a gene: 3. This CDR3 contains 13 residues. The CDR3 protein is CASSQGAGTEAFF. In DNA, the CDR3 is TGTGCCAGCAGTCAGGGGGCGGGCACTGAAGCTTTCTTT.

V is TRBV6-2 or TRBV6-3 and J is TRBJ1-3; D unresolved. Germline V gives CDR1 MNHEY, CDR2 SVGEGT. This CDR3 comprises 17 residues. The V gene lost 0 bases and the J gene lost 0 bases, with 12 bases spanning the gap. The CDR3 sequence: CASSYSISEISGNTIYF. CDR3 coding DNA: TGTGCCAGCAGTTACTCGATCAGCGAAATCTCTGGAAACACCATATATTTT.

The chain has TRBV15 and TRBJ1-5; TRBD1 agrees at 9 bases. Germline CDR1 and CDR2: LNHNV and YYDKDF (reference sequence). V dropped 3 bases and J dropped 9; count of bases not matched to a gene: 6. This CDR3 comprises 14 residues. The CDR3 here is CATSSPDRGRPQHF. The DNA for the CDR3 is TGTGCCACCAGCAGTCCGGACAGGGGCAGGCCCCAGCATTTT.

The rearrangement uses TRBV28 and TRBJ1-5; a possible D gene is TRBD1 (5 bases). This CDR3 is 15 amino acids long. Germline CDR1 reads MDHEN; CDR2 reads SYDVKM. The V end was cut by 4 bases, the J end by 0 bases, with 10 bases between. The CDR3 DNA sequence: TGTGCCAGCAGTTACCCTGGACATAGCAATCAGCCCCAGCATTTT. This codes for CASSYPGHSNQPQHF.

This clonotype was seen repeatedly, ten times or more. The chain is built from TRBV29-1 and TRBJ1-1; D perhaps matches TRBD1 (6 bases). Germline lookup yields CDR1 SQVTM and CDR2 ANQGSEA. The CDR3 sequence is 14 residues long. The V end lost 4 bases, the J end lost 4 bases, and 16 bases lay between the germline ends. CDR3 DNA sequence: TGCAGCGTTGCCGGGACAAGGCTTAGCACTGAAGCTTTCTTT. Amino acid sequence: CSVAGTRLSTEAFF.

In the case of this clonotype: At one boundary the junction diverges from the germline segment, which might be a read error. The CDR3 spells CASSLGAGQQYF. As DNA, the CDR3 is TGTGCCAGCAGTTTAGGGGCGGGACAGCAGTACTTC. J is TRBJ2-7 and V is TRBV10-3; TRBD2 might be the D (6 bases). The germline gives CDR1 ENHRY, CDR2 SYGVKD. CDR3 length: 12 residues.

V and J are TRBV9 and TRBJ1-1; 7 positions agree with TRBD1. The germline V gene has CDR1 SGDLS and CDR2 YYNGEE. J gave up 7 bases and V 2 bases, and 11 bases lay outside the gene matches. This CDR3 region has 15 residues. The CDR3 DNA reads TGTGCCAGCAGCGTGGCGGGGACAGCAGACTTTGAAGCTTTCTTT. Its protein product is CASSVAGTADFEAFF.

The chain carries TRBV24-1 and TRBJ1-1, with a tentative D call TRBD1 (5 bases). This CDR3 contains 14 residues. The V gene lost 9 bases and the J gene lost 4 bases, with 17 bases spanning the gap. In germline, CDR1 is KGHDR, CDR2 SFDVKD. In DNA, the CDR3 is TGTGCCACCGGCCAAGGGGCCTGGGGCACTGAAGCTTTCTTT. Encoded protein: CATGQGAWGTEAFF.

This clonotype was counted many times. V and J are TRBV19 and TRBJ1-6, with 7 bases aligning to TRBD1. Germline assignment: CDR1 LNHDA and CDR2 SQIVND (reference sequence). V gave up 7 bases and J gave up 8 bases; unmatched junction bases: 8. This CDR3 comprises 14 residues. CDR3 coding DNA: TGTGCCAGTACCAAGGACAGGAGGGATTCACCCCTCCACTTT. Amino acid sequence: CASTKDRRDSPLHF.

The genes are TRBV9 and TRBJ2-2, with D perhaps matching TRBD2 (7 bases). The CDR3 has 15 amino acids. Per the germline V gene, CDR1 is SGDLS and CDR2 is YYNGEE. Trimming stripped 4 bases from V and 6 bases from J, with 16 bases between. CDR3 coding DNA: TGTGCCAGCAGCCAAGGGGGAGCGGGGCCCGGGGAGCTGTTTTTT. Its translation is CASSQGGAGPGELFF.

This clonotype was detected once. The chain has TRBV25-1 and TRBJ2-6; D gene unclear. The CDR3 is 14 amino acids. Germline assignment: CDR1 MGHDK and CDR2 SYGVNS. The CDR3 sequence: CARGSTSGANVLTF. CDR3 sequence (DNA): TGTGCTAGAGGCAGTACCTCTGGGGCCAACGTCCTGACTTTC.

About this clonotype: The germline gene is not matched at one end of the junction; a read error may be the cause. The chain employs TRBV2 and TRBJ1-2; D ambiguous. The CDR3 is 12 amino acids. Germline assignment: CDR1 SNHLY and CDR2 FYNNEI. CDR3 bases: TGCGCCGAGGGAGGCCCGAACTATGGCCACACCTTC. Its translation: CAEGGPNYGHTF.

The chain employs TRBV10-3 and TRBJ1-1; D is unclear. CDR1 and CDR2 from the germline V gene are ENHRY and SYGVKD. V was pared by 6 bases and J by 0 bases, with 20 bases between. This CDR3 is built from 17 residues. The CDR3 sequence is CAIRPGFIRFMNTEAFF. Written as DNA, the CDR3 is TGTGCCATCAGGCCCGGTTTCATTAGGTTCATGAACACTGAAGCTTTCTTT.

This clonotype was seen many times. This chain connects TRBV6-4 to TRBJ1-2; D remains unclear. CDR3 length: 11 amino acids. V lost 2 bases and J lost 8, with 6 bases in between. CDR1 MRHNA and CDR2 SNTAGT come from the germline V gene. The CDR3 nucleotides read TGTGCCAGCAGTGACGGAAGCGGCTACACCTTC. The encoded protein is CASSDGSGYTF.

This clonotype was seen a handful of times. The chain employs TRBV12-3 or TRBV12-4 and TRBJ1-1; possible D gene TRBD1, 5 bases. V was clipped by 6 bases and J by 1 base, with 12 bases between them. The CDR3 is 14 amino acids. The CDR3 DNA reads TGTGCCAGCAGGTGGGGGGGTTGGAACACTGAAGCTTTCTTT. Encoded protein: CASRWGGWNTEAFF.

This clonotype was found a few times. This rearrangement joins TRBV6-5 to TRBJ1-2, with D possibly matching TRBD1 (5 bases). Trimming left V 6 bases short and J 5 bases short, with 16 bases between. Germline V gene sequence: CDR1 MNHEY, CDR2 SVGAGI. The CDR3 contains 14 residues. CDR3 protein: CASSPYRDGYGYTF. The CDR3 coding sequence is TGTGCCAGCAGCCCATACCGGGACGGGTATGGCTACACCTTC.

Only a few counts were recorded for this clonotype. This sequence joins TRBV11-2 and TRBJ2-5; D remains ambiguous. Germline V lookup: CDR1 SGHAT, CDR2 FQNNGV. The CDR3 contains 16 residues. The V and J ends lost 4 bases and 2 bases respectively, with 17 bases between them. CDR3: CASSSEGSWQQETQYF. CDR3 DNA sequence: TGTGCCAGCAGCTCCGAAGGTTCATGGCAGCAAGAGACCCAGTACTTC.

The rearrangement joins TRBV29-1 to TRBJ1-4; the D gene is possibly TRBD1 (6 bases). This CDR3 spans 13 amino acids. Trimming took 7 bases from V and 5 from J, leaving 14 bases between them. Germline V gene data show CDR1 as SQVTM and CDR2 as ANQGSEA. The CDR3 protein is CSGGRGQNEKLFF. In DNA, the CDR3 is TGCAGCGGCGGACGGGGGCAAAATGAAAAACTGTTTTTT.